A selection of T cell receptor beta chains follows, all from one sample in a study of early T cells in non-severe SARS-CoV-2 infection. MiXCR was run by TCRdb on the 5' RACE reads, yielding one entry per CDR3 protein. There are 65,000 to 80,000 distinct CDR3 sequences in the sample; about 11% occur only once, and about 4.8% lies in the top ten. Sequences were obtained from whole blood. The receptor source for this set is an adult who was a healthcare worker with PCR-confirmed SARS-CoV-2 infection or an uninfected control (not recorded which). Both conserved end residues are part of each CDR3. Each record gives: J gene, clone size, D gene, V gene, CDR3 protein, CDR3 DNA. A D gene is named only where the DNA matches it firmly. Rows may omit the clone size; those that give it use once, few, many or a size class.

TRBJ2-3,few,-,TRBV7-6,CASGFDGGRADTQYF,TGTGCCAGCGGTTTCGATGGGGGCCGGGCAGATACGCAGTATTTT
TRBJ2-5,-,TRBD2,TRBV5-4,CASSSGLAGDQETQYF,TGTGCCAGCAGCTCGGGACTAGCGGGAGACCAAGAGACCCAGTACTTC
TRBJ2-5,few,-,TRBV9,CASSAFQETQYF,TGTGCCAGCAGCGCCTTCCAAGAGACCCAGTACTTC
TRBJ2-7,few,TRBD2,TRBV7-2,CASSLGGGYEQYF,TGTGCCAGCAGCTTAGGCGGGGGCTACGAGCAGTACTTC
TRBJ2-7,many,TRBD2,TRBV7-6,CASSSGTSGYEQYF,TGTGCCAGCAGCTCCGGGACTAGCGGCTACGAGCAGTACTTC
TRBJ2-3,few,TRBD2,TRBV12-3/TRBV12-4,CASSFRLAGAGGDTQYF,TGTGCCAGCAGTTTTAGACTAGCGGGGGCTGGGGGCGATACGCAGTATTTT
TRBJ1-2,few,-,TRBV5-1,CASSLGLLYGYTF,TGCGCCAGCAGCTTGGGTTTACTATATGGCTACACCTTC
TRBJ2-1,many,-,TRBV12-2,CASRLAEDKYNEQFF,TGTGCAAGTCGCTTAGCCGAGGACAAATACAATGAGCAGTTCTTC
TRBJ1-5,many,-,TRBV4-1,CASSQGVYGQPQHF,TGCGCCAGCAGCCAAGGAGTATACGGTCAGCCCCAGCATTTT
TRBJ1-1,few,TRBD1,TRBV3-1,CASSYRGLNTEAFF,TGTGCCAGCAGCTACAGGGGCCTAAACACTGAAGCTTTCTTT
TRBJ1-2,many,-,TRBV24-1,CATSARDIRNSYGYTF,TGTGCCACCAGTGCACGGGACATTCGAAATAGTTATGGCTACACCTTC
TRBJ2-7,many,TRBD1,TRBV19,CASSTTTDRAYEQYF,TGTGCCAGTAGTACCACCACGGACAGGGCCTACGAGCAGTACTTC
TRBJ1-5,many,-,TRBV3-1,CASSQTIKGGSNQPQHF,TGTGCCAGCAGCCAGACTATTAAGGGGGGGAGCAATCAGCCCCAGCATTTT
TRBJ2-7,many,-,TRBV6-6,CASSPNGYEQYF,TGTGCCAGCAGTCCCAACGGATACGAGCAGTACTTC
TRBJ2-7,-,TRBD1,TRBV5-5,CASSGQTGGPYEQYF,TGTGCCAGCAGCGGGCAGACAGGGGGCCCTTACGAGCAGTACTTC
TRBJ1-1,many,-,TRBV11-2,CASSLEGAHTEAFF,TGTGCCAGCAGCTTAGAGGGGGCACACACTGAAGCTTTCTTT
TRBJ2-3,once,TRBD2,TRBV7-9,CASSFGTRSDTQYF,TGTGCCAGCAGCTTTGGGACTAGGTCAGATACGCAGTATTTT
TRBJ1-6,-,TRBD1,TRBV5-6,CASSLTGDSPLHF,TGTGCCAGCAGCTTGACAGGGGACTCACCCCTCCACTTT
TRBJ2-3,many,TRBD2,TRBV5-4,CASSRGLAGGRDTQYF,TGTGCCAGCAGCAGGGGACTAGCGGGGGGCAGGGATACGCAGTATTTT
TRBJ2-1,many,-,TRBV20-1,CSAPDRSSYNEQFF,TGCAGTGCGCCAGATAGGAGCTCCTACAATGAGCAGTTCTTC
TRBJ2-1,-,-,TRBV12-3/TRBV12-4,CASSLGGVQFF,TGTGCCAGCAGTTTGGGGGGTGTTCAGTTCTTC
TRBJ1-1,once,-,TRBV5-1,CVSSPGRLEAFF,TGCGTCAGCAGCCCCGGGAGACTTGAAGCTTTCTTT
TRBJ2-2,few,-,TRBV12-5,CASGLQGTNTGELFF,TGTGCTAGTGGTCTGCAGGGCACGAACACCGGGGAGCTGTTTTTT
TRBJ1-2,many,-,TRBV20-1,CSARDTNYGYTF,TGCAGTGCTAGAGACACTAACTATGGCTACACCTTC
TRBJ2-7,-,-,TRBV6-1,CASSEAGGAFYEQYF,TGTGCCAGCAGTGAAGCCGGGGGCGCTTTCTACGAGCAGTACTTC
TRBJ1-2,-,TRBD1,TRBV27,CASSLPLDRLESNYGYTF,TGTGCCAGCAGTTTGCCACTGGACAGGCTCGAATCTAACTATGGCTACACCTTC
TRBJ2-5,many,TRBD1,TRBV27,CASKNRDRGQETQYF,TGTGCCAGCAAAAACCGGGACAGAGGGCAAGAGACCCAGTACTTC
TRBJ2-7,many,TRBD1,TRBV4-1,CASSRGPSDRGTVYEQYF,TGCGCCAGCAGCCGGGGCCCCTCGGACAGGGGAACAGTCTACGAGCAGTACTTC
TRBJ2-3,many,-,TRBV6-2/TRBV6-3,CALSGHLRGGTQYF,TGTGCCCTGTCCGGGCACCTCCGCGGTGGTACGCAGTATTTT
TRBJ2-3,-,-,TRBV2,CASNPVGTDTQYF,TGTGCCAGCAATCCTGTCGGCACAGATACGCAGTATTTT
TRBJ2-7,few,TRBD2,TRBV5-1,CASSSGLAVPYEQYF,TGCGCCAGCAGCTCCGGACTAGCGGTACCCTACGAGCAGTACTTC
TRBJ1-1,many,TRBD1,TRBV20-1,CSAYRGATEAFF,TGCAGTGCATACAGGGGCGCGACTGAAGCTTTCTTT
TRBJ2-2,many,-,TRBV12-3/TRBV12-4,CASSYLGTSTGELFF,TGTGCCAGCAGTTATCTCGGGACAAGTACCGGGGAGCTGTTTTTT
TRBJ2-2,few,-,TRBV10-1,CASSEFDLDTGELFF,TGCGCCAGCAGTGAGTTCGATCTCGACACCGGGGAGCTGTTTTTT
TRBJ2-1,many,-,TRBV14,CASSQVHSASTEQFF,TGTGCCAGCAGCCAAGTTCATAGCGCATCCACTGAGCAGTTCTTC
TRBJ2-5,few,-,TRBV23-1,CASSLGGEVLETQYF,TGCGCCAGCAGTTTAGGGGGGGAGGTCTTGGAGACCCAGTACTTC
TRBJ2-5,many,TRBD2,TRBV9,CASSVGASGAQETQYF,TGTGCCAGCAGCGTGGGAGCTAGCGGGGCGCAAGAGACCCAGTACTTC
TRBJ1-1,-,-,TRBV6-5,CASSYSFSQGEWPEAFF,TGTGCCAGCAGTTACTCGTTTTCCCAGGGTGAGTGGCCTGAAGCTTTCTTT
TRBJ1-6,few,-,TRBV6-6,CASSYASYNSPLHF,TGTGCCAGCAGTTACGCATCCTATAATTCACCCCTCCACTTT